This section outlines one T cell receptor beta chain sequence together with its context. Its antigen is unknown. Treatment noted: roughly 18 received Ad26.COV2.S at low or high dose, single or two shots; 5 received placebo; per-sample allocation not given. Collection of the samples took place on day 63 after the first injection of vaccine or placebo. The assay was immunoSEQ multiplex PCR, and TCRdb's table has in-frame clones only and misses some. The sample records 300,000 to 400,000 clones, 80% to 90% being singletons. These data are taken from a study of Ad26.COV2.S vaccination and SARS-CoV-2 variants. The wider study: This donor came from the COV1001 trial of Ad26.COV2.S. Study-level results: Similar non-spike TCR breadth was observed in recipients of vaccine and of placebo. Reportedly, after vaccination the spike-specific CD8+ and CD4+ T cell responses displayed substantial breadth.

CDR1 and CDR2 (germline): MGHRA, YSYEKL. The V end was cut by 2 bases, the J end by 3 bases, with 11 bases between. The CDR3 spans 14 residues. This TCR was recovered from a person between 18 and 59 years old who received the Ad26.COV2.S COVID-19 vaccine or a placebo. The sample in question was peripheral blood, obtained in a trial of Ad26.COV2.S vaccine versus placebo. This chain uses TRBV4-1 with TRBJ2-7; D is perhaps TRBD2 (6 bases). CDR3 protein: CASSQRDGSYEQYF. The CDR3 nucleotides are TGCGCCAGCAGCCAACGAGACGGGAGCTACGAGCAGTACTTC.